This T cell receptor beta chain was observed in a study of post-analysis software for immune sequencing data. Findings of the study overall: A handful of TRBV segments were significantly more frequent in patients than in controls. TRBV5-6, TRBV5-1 and TRBV20-1 were among these segments.

As regards this clonotype: The antigen remains undetermined.

TCR beta cDNA libraries had unique molecular identifiers. TCRdb reanalysed the PCR reads using MiXCR and keeps one entry per CDR3 protein. The table records under 900,000 distinct CDR3 sequences, 53% of them present only once. CDR1 and CDR2 (germline): MGHDK, SYGVNS. The CDR3 has 13 amino acids. V gave up 4 bases and J gave up 8 bases; unmatched junction bases: 3. The chain recombines TRBV25-1 with TRBJ2-4, with 9 bases matching TRBD1. Sequencing was performed on blood. This receptor was taken from a girl aged 5 to 17 with multiple sclerosis. The CDR3 nucleotides are TGTGCCAGCAGTGCCCGGACAGGGGACATTCAGTACTTC. Translating gives CASSARTGDIQYF.